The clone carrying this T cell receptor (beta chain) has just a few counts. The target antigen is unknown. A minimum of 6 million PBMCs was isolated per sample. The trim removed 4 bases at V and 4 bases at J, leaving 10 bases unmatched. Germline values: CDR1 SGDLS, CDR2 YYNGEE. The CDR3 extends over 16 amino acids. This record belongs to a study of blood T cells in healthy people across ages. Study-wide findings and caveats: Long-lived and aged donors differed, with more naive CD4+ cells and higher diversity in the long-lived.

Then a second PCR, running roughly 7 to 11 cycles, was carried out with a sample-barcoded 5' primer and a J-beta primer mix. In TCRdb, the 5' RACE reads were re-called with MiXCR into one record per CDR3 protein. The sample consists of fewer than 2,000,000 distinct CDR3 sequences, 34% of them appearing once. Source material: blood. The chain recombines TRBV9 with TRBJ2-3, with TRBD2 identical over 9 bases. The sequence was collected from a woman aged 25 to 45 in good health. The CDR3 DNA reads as TGTGCCAGCAGCCCCAATGGCGGGGGGGTCGCAGATACGCAGTATTTT. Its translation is CASSPNGGGVADTQYF.